The sample holds many counts of the clone carrying this T cell receptor beta chain. Its target is unknown. The data originate from a study of T cells in Graves' hyperthyroidism and ophthalmopathy. In the study overall: The initial diagnosis was the point when peripheral blood was collected, ahead of any treatment. Study-level findings and limits: Researchers report that a 13 V-J model separated ophthalmopathy from stable hyperthyroidism. The majority of expanded thyroid clonotypes above 0.001 also appeared in blood.

TCR beta CDR3 regions were amplified from RNA. TCR CDR3 regions were first amplified by RT-PCR with HTBI primers. TCRdb recomputed calls from the multiplex PCR reads with MiXCR, one row per CDR3 protein. The data contain approximately 600,000 distinct CDR3 sequences, about 15% of them seen just once; the ten biggest clones take up roughly 4.3%. The CDR3 runs to 13 residues. V was clipped by 3 bases and J by 0 bases, with 5 bases between them. The chain has TRBV12-3 or TRBV12-4 and TRBJ2-5; no reliable D call. The clonotype was recovered from a woman between 40 and 50 years old with Graves' ophthalmopathy. What was sequenced was blood. In DNA form, the CDR3 reads TGTGCCAGCAGTTTGCAGTACCAAGAGACCCAGTACTTC. Its protein product is CASSLQYQETQYF.